The source of this T cell receptor beta chain is a study of post-analysis software for immune sequencing data. General observations from the study: Included in a set of roughly five TRBV segments more frequent in patients than controls were TRBV5-6, TRBV5-1 and TRBV20-1.

About this clonotype: The target antigen is unknown.

TCR beta libraries were prepared from cDNA with unique molecular identifiers. Some 500,000 cDNA molecules were obtained per 1 to 10 million input T cells. TCRdb reanalysed the PCR reads using MiXCR and keeps one entry per CDR3 protein. The sample holds 180,000 or so distinct CDR3 sequences; roughly 30% are singletons and the top ten take more than 3%. V was clipped by 5 bases and J by 4 bases; unmatched bases: 7. The CDR3 sequence is 13 residues long. Germline-derived CDR1 and CDR2 are SQVTM and ANQGSEA. Sequencing was carried out using blood. The clonotype was recovered from a girl aged 2-17 years with multiple sclerosis. The chain carries TRBV29-1 and TRBJ2-5; 7 bases are a match to TRBD1. The CDR3 spells CSVRGGALETQYF. Written as DNA, the CDR3 is TGCAGCGTTCGAGGGGGCGCGTTAGAGACCCAGTACTTC.